This note documents a single TCR beta chain sequence. The sample belongs to a study of blood T cell repertoires in COVID-19. TCRdb's table, derived via immunoSEQ multiplex PCR, lists solely in-frame clones and lacks some. The sample includes about 170,000 clones, 80% to 85% of them seen just once. The sequenced sample consisted of peripheral blood. This TCR was recovered from a woman in her seventies with COVID-19, enrolled during active disease.

For the CDR3, the DNA is TGTGCCAGCTCACCTTCCCAGACAGGGGGAAACACTGAAGCTTTCTTT. As protein: CASSPSQTGGNTEAFF. The rearrangement links TRBV18 to TRBJ1-1; 9 bases are shared with TRBD1. Unmatched junction bases numbered 7, after V lost 3 bases and J lost 2 bases. Germline loops: CDR1 KGHSH, CDR2 LQKENI. The CDR3 covers 16 residues.